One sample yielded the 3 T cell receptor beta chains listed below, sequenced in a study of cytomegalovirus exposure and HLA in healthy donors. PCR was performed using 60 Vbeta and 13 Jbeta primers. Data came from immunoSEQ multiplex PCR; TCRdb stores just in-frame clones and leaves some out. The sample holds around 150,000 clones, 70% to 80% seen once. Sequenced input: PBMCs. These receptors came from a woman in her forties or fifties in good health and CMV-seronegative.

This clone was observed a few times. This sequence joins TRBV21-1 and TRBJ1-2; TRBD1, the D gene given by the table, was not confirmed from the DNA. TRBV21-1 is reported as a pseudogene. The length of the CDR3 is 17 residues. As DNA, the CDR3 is TGTGCCAGCAGCAAAGTTCTGGGGCAGGCTTTTAACTATGGCTACACCTTC. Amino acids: CASSKVLGQAFNYGYTF.

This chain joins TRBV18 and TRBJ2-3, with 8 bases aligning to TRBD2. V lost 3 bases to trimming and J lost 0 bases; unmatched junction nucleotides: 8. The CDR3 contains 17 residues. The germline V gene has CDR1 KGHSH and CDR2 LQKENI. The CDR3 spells CASSPSGGRPSTDTQYF. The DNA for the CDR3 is TGTGCCAGCTCACCGTCGGGGGGGAGACCTAGCACAGATACGCAGTATTTT. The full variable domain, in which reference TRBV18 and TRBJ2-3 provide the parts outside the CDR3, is NAGVMQNPRHLVRRRGQEARLRCSPMKGHSHVYWYRQLPEEGLKFMVYLQKENIIDESGMPKERFSAEFPKEGPSILRIQQVVRGDSAAYFCASSPSGGRPSTDTQYFGPGTRLTVL.

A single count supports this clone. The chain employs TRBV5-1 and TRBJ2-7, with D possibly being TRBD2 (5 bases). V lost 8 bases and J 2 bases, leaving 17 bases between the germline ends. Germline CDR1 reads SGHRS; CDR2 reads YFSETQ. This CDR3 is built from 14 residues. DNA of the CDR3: TGCGCCAGTGGACTTGGACCTATAACCTACGAGCAGTACTTC. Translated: CASGLGPITYEQYF.